The present T cell receptor (beta chain) was sequenced within a study of T-cell memory formation after mild COVID-19. At the level of the study: TCR clusters were largely donor specific. Study results and caveats: CM and EM subsets held most contracting CD4+ clones; EMRA held CD8+ ones.

This CDR3 is built from 15 residues. V dropped 1 base and J dropped 0; count of bases not matched to a gene: 3. From germline, CDR1 is SGHRS and CDR2 YFSETQ. TCRdb re-called the 5' RACE reads through MiXCR, storing one row per CDR3 protein. The data contain around 250,000 distinct CDR3 sequences, approximately 15% of them singletons. This clonotype was picked up a small number of times. Its matching antigen is unknown. Specimen: PBMCs or a T cell subset sorted from them (not recorded which). The chain uses TRBV5-1 and TRBJ1-1; 7 bases line up with TRBD1. This TCR was recovered from a young man who had mild COVID-19 (a few samples of this study predate the infection). Cell type and time point are not known. Here the CDR3 DNA reads TGCGCCAGCAGCTTGCTCGGGACAGTGAACACTGAAGCTTTCTTT. Translated, it gives CASSLLGTVNTEAFF.